This paragraph covers one T cell receptor beta chain sequence. Its antigen remains unknown. The data originate from a study of identical twins. CDR3 length: 12 residues. Germline lookup yields CDR1 MNHNS and CDR2 SASEGT. The V and J ends lost 10 bases and 2 bases respectively, with 9 bases between them. Template switching added a universal primer binding site, and final cDNA carried unique molecular identifiers. One entry per CDR3 protein, called by TCRdb with MiXCR from the 5' RACE reads. The table lists 1,800,000 or so distinct CDR3 sequences, about 32% of them singletons. Study-level results: Out-of-frame alpha sequences common to twins were enriched for low generation probability. Partly confounded zero-insertion analyses could result from invariant MAIT and iNKT cells. Cord blood beta clonotypes that were abundant carried fewer insertions, and memory repertoires showed no such trend.

The sample taken for sequencing was cord blood. The TCR comes from a newborn girl in good health. The chain couples TRBV6-1 to TRBJ2-1; no clear D gene. For the CDR3, the DNA is TGTGCCATCCGTCTCACCTACAATGAGCAGTTCTTC. Translating it yields CAIRLTYNEQFF.